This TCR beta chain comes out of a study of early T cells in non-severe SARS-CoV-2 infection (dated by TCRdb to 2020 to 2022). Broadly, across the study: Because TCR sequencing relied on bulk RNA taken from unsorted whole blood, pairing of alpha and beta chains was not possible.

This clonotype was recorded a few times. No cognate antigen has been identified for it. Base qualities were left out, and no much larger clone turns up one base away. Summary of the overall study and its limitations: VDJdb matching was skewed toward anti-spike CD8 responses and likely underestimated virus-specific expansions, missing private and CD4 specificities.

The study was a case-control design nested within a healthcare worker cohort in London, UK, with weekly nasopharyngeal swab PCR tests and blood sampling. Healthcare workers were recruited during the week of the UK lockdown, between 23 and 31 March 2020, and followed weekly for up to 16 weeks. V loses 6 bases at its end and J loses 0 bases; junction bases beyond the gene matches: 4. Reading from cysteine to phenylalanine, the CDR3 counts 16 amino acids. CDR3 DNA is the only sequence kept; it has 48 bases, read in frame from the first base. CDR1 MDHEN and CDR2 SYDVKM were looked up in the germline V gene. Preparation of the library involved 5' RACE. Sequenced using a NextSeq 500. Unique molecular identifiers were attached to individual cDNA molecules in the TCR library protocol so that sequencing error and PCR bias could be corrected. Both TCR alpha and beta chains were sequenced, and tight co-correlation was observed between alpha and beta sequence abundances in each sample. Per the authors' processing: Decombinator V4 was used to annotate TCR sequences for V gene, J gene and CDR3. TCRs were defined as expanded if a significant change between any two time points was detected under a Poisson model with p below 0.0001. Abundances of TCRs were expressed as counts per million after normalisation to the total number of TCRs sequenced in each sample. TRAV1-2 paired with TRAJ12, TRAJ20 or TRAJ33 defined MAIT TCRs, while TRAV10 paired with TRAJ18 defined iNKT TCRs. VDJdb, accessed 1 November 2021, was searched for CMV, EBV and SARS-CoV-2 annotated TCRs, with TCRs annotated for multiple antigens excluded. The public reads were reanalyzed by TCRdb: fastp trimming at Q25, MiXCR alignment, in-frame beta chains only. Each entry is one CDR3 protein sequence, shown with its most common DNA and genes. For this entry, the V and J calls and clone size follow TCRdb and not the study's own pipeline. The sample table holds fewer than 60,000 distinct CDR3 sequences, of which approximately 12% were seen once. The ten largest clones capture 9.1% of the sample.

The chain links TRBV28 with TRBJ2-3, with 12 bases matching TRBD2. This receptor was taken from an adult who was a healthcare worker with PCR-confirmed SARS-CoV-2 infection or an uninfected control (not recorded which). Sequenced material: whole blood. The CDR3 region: CASRPGLAGSTDTQYF. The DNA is TGTGCCAGCAGGCCAGGACTAGCGGGAAGCACAGATACGCAGTATTTT.